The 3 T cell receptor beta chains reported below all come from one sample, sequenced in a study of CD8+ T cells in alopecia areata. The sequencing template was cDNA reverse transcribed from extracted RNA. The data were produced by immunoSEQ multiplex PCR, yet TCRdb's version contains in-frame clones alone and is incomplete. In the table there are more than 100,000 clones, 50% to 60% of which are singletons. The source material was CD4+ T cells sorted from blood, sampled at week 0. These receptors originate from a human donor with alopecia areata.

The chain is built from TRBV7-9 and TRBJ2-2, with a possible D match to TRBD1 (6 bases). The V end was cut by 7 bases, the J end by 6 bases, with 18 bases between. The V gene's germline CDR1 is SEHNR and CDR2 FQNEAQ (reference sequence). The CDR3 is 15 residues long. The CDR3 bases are TGTGCCAGCAACCAAGGAGGAAACAGGGCCGGGGAGCTGTTTTTT. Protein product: CASNQGGNRAGELFF.

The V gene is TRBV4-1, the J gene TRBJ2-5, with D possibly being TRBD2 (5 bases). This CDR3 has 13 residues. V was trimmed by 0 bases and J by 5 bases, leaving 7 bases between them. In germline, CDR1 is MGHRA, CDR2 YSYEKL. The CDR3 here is CASSQDREETQYF. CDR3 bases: TGCGCCAGCAGCCAAGATAGGGAGGAGACCCAGTACTTC.

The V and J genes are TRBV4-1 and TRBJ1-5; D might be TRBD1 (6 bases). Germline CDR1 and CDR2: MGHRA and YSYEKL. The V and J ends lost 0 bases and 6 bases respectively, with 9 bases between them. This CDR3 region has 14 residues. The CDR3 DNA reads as TGCGCCAGCAGCCAAGAACAGGGCGGTCAGCCCCAGCATTTT. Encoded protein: CASSQEQGGQPQHF.